The next 14 T cell receptor beta chains were all read from a single sample in a study of T cell responses to AZD1222 COVID-19 vaccine. Assay used: immunoSEQ multiplex PCR; TCRdb lists only in-frame clones, some missing. This sample has about 160,000 clones, with roughly 90% found just once. Source: peripheral blood, taken 28 days after the second AZD1222 dose. The source of these receptors is an adult who received the AZD1222 COVID-19 vaccine.

V usage is TRBV6-5 and J usage is TRBJ1-2; tentatively, D is TRBD1 (5 bases). Trimming removed 6 bases from V and 12 bases from J, with 14 bases in between. The CDR3 has 11 residues. CDR1 MNHEY and CDR2 SVGAGI come from the germline V gene. CDR3 in DNA: TGTGCCAGCAGCAACGGGAGGGGAAACACCTTC. Protein product: CASSNGRGNTF.

The V gene is TRBV30, the J gene TRBJ2-7; 11 bases are a match to TRBD1. V lost 1 base and J lost 3; bases outside the gene matches: 8. Germline CDR1 reads GTSNPN; CDR2 reads SVGIG (reference sequence). CDR3 size: 16 residues. The CDR3 DNA is TGTGCCTGGAGTGATCCTGCCGGGACAGGGGGCTACGAGCAGTACTTC. Translating it yields CAWSDPAGTGGYEQYF.

The CDR3 nucleotides read TGTGCCTGGAGTGAGAAGGTGGTCTATGGCTACACCTTC. This translates into CAWSEKVVYGYTF. J is TRBJ1-2 and V is TRBV30; D uncertain. Germline loops: CDR1 GTSNPN, CDR2 SVGIG (reference sequence). The CDR3 has 13 amino acids. V was cut by 1 base and J by 4 bases, with 10 bases left in between.

The CDR3: CASSYPPLSTGLDTQYF. CDR3 nucleotide sequence: TGCGCCAGCAGTTATCCCCCTTTGTCCACTGGGCTAGATACGCAGTATTTT. The chain recombines TRBV10-1 with TRBJ2-3, with D uncertain. Per germline, CDR1 WNHNN and CDR2 SYGVQD (reference sequence). The ends were cut back, 5 bases at V and 5 bases at J, with 23 bases in the middle. CDR3 size: 17 residues.

The rearrangement uses TRBV6-2 or TRBV6-3 and TRBJ1-2; D gene uncertain. Germline V CDR1 and CDR2: MNHEY, SVGEGT. The CDR3 runs 14 residues. Trimming took 5 bases from V and 0 from J, leaving 10 bases between them. The CDR3: CASSLQTTNYGYTF. The DNA of the CDR3 is TGTGCCAGCAGTCTTCAGACCACTAACTATGGCTACACCTTC.

This clone is a singleton in its sample. The genes are TRBV19 and TRBJ1-1; maybe TRBD1 (5 bases). Germline CDR1 and CDR2: LNHDA and SQIVND (reference sequence). The CDR3 length is 13 residues. Trimming took off 5 bases at V and 2 bases at J, with 9 bases between the two ends. CDR3 DNA sequence: TGTGCCAGTAGTTCCAGGGACAACACTGAAGCTTTCTTT. Translation gives CASSSRDNTEAFF.

The chain has TRBV19 and TRBJ1-5, with 7 bases fitting TRBD1. The germline CDR1 and CDR2 sequences are LNHDA and SQIVND (reference sequence). Trimming at V came to 5 bases and at J to 11 bases, leaving 6 bases not matched to a gene. The CDR3 is 12 residues long. The CDR3 bases are TGTGCCAGTAGTCTACAGGGGAGGTCCCAGCATTTT. Protein product: CASSLQGRSQHF.

V is TRBV28 and J is TRBJ2-3; D tentatively fits TRBD1 or TRBD2 (6 bases each). Trimming stripped 6 bases from V and 4 bases from J, with 17 bases between. CDR1 and CDR2 (germline): MDHEN, SYDVKM. CDR3 length: 15 amino acids. The CDR3 DNA follows: TGTGCCAGCAGGCCGGCGGGGACAAACTCAGATACGCAGTATTTT. This translates into CASRPAGTNSDTQYF.

CDR3 nucleotides: TGTGCCAGCTCACCACTAACCCAGGGGGTCTACACCTTC. Translated: CASSPLTQGVYTF. This chain links TRBV18 with TRBJ1-2; 7 nucleotides match TRBD1. CDR3 length: 13 residues. The trim removed 1 base at V and 10 bases at J, leaving 6 bases unmatched. Germline loops: CDR1 KGHSH, CDR2 LQKENI.

The chain combines TRBV30 with TRBJ2-2; D gene unclear. This CDR3 is built from 16 residues. Looked up from germline, CDR1 is GTSNPN and CDR2 is SVGIG (reference sequence). Trimming cost V 4 bases and J 1 base, with 16 bases left between them. CDR3 sequence (DNA): TGTGCCTGGACCCGTGACCTGGTCCTGAACACCGGGGAGCTGTTTTTT. Encoded protein: CAWTRDLVLNTGELFF.

This rearrangement joins TRBV27 to TRBJ1-5; D call uncertain. The germline V gene has CDR1 MNHEY and CDR2 SMNVEV (reference sequence). V lost 10 bases, J lost 3 bases, and 22 bases lay in between. The length of the CDR3 is 16 residues. The CDR3 here is CAILQRHQAHNQPQHF. CDR3 bases: TGTGCCATCCTTCAGCGGCACCAGGCCCACAATCAGCCCCAGCATTTT.

This chain uses TRBV4-1 with TRBJ1-3; 8 nucleotides align to TRBD1. The CDR3 loop spans 17 amino acids. Trimming took 2 bases from V and 2 from J; bases not matched to a gene: 8. In germline, CDR1 is MGHRA, CDR2 YSYEKL. The chain's CDR3 is CASSQRASGGAGNTIYF. CDR3 coding DNA: TGCGCCAGCAGCCAAAGAGCGTCAGGGGGCGCTGGAAACACCATATATTTT.

This sequence joins TRBV7-8 and TRBJ1-1; D may be TRBD1 (5 bases). This CDR3 spans 12 amino acids. Germline CDR1 reads SGHVS; CDR2 reads FQNEAQ. The V gene lost 6 bases and the J gene lost 10 bases, with 15 bases spanning the gap. As DNA, the CDR3 is TGTGCCAGCAGGTCTGCGGGGGACCGAGCTTTCTTT. This codes for CASRSAGDRAFF.

Remarks on this clone: The sample carries other DNA sequences with the same CDR3. This chain uses TRBV4-3 with TRBJ2-5, with D uncertain. Germline V lookup: CDR1 LGHNA, CDR2 YSLEER. CDR3 size: 13 residues. V was pared by 0 bases and J by 3 bases, with 5 bases between. CDR3 loop: CASSQDLEETQYF. Written as DNA, the CDR3 is TGCGCCAGCAGCCAAGACTTAGAAGAGACCCAGTACTTC.